The text below deals with one T cell receptor (beta chain). In this sample, this clonotype turned up a few times. What this receptor recognizes is not known. Per-base quality was not reported, and no clone a single base away is much larger than it. Germline trimming amounts to 0 bases on V and 1 base on J, with 5 as the count of junction bases outside the gene matches. For CDR1 and CDR2, the germline V gene (reference sequence) lists DFQATT and SNEGSKA. The CDR3 sequence holds 15 residues, the cysteine and phenylalanine included. CDR3 DNA is the only sequence kept; it has 45 bases, read in frame from the first base. This sample is part of a study of blood T cells in healthy people across ages (dated by TCRdb to about 2015). Some background on the complete study: In model experiments, roughly one uniquely barcoded TCR beta cDNA molecule per two T cells was captured by template switching. To track age-related changes in TCR beta repertoire diversity, the study relied on deep sequencing normalized with unique cDNA molecular identifiers. The donors were divided into four age groups: young (average about 16 years), middle-aged (about 40), aged (approximately 62) and long-lived (about 84). To avoid experimental bias, donors of different ages were distributed randomly across sequencing lanes. For two donors (one aged 18 to 30 and one aged 80 or older), the study analyzed two additional independent replicas of 1 million unique cDNA reads from the same blood draw. Summary of the overall study and its limitations: Observed TCR beta diversity correlated strongly with the percentage of naive T cells measured by flow cytometry. Estimates of total diversity from one million sequenced T cells were regarded as lower bounds and underestimates. The long-lived group showed more naive CD4+ T cells, fewer expanded clones and increased TCR diversity than the aged group, suggesting age selection. Observed TCR beta diversity per million T cells fell roughly linearly with age, and a significant reduction was already apparent by age around 44. Bulk unsorted PBMC profiling prevented conclusive comparison of naive and antigen-experienced compartments. The CMV infection status of donors was not known, potentially confounding age-related changes in expanded clonotypes.

The donors were around 39 Caucasian individuals from Russia, aged 6 to 90 years, who were systemically healthy. About 10 milliliters of peripheral blood were collected from each donor into EDTA-treated Vacutainer tubes. Ficoll-Paque density-gradient centrifugation was used to isolate PBMCs, with at least 6 million per sample. Total RNA was extracted from PBMCs with Trizol reagent, with at least 6 micrograms obtained per sample. For every donor, an aliquot of PBMCs went through flow cytometry to measure the percentages of naive CD45RAhigh/CD27high T cells. Libraries were prepared through 5' RACE. For sequencing, an Illumina HiSeq 2500 was employed. A second roughly 7 to 12 cycle PCR used a sample-barcoded 5' primer and a J-beta primer mix. A template-switch 5' adaptor carrying 12 random nucleotides introduced a unique molecular identifier onto each TCR beta cDNA molecule. At least 2.5 million CDR3-containing paired-end reads were obtained from each sample. First-strand cDNA was synthesized from all RNA with the Mint cDNA synthesis kit, primed by a TRBC-specific oligonucleotide. All cDNA was treated with uracil-DNA glycosylase and then went through a first 18-cycle PCR with the universal primers M1SS and BC2_uni_R. For the original study's pipeline: For normalization, 1 million high-quality reads were randomly selected from each sample, with every read carrying a distinct molecular identifier. Instead of being binned into consensus sequences, reads with shared molecular identifiers were discarded. MiTCR, run with a Q25 quality threshold and the strictest error-elimination algorithm, handled CDR3 identification, clonotype clustering and error correction. A nonparametric unseen species model with Euler transformation was used to estimate a lower bound on total TCR beta diversity. TCRdb handled the public reads itself, with Q25 trimming in fastp and clone calling in MiXCR, and kept productive beta chains. When rows share a CDR3 protein, they turn into one entry using the most common DNA and genes. In this record, the V and J calls reflect TCRdb's handling and not the investigators' own analysis. The sample includes roughly 2 million distinct CDR3 sequences, with approximately 50% observed a single time. The biggest ten clones account for roughly 2.1% of the sample.

The sequence came from a woman aged 40 to 50 in good health. Sequenced input: blood. The chain uses TRBV20-1 and TRBJ2-7; a stretch of 8 junction bases matches TRBD2. At the DNA level, the sequence is TGCAGTGCTAGAGATCCGTCGGGGGGGTCCTACGAGCAGTACTTC. Its protein reads: CSARDPSGGSYEQYF.